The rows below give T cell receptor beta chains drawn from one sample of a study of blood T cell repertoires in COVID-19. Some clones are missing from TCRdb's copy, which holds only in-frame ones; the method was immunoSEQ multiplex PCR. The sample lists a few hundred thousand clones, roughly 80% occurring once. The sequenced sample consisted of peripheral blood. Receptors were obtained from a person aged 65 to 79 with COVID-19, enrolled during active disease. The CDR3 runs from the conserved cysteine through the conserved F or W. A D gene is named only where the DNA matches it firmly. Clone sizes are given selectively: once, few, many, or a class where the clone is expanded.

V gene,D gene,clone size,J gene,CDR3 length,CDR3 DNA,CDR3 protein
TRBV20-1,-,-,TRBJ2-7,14,TGCAGTGCTAGTGAAGGACTGGGGGAGGACGAGCAGTACTTC,CSASEGLGEDEQYF
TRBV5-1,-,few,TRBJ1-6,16,TGCGCCACCTCACGGACTGCCTCACCGGGGAATTCACCCCTCCACTTT,CATSRTASPGNSPLHF
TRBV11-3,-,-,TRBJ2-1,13,TGTGCCAGCAGCTTAGAAATCGGACAGCCGCAGTTCTTC,CASSLEIGQPQFF
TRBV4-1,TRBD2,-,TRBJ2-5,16,TGCGCCAGCAGCCTCTCGACTAGCGGGGTAGAAGGGACCCAGTACTTC,CASSLSTSGVEGTQYF
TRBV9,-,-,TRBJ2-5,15,TGTGCCAGCAGCGCCCCAGGGGGGAGCCAAGAGACCCAGTACTTC,CASSAPGGSQETQYF
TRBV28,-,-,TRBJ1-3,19,TGTGCCAGCAGTCCCACACCCGGCGGGGCACTGCGCTATGGAAACACCATATATTTT,CASSPTPGGALRYGNTIYF
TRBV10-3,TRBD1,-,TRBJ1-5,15,TGTGCCATCAGTGAGGGTAACAGGGGGGATCAGCCCCAGCATTTT,CAISEGNRGDQPQHF
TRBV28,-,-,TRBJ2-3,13,TGTGCCAGCAGCCACCCTAGGGGGGGCCAAGGATATTTT,CASSHPRGGQGYF
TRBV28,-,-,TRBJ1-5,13,TGTGGGCACCAGGCAGGGAGGAATCAGCCCCAGCATTTT,CGHQAGRNQPQHF
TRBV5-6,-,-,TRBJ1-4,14,TGTGCCAGCAGCTTGCTTCCCCAGGGGGAAAAACTGTTTTTT,CASSLLPQGEKLFF
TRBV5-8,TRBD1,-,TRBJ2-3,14,TGTGCCAGCAGCTTCCGCAGGGGGCAAGATACGCAGTATTTT,CASSFRRGQDTQYF
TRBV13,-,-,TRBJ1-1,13,TGTGCCAGCAGCTTAGTAGGGAGGGCTGAAGCTTTCTTT,CASSLVGRAEAFF
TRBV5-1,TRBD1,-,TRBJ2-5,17,TGCGCCAGCAGCTTAGGACAGGCCGCCGCTGTTCAAGAGACCCAGTACTTC,CASSLGQAAAVQETQYF
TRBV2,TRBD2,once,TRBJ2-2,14,TGTGCCAGCCGCGGACTAGCGGGGGGCGGGGAGCTGTTTTTT,CASRGLAGGGELFF
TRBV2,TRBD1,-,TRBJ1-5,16,TGTGCCAGCAGTGAATGGAAGGGGGCAGGAAGTCAGCCCCAGCATTTT,CASSEWKGAGSQPQHF
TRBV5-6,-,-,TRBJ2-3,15,TGTGCCAGCAGCTTGAATCGTTTCCGTCCAGATACGCAGTATTTT,CASSLNRFRPDTQYF
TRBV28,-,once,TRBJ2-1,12,TGTGCCAGCAGTCCCGACTCGCGACCGAAGTTCTTC,CASSPDSRPKFF
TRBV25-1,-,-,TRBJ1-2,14,TGTGCCAGCAGTGCCTACGGGACACTAGGTATACCCACCTTC,CASSAYGTLGIPTF
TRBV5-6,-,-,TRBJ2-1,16,TGTGCCAGCAGCTTGAATCCGGGAGATCTCAGCAATGAGCAGTTCTTC,CASSLNPGDLSNEQFF
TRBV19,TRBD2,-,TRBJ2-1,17,TGTGCCACCCAAGTTAGCGGGAGAGGGGGGTCCTACAATGAGCAGTTCTTC,CATQVSGRGGSYNEQFF
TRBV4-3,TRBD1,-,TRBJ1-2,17,TGCGCCAGCAGCGCCCGGGACAGGGGACTTGCTAACTATGGCTACACCTTC,CASSARDRGLANYGYTF
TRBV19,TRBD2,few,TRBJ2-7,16,TGTGCCAGTAGTATAGCCGCCGGGACTAGATCATCCGAGCAGTACTTC,CASSIAAGTRSSEQYF
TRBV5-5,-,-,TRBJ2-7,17,TGTGCCAGCAGCTTGTTCGATGTGCAGGCAGGCTCCTACGAGCAGTACTTC,CASSLFDVQAGSYEQYF
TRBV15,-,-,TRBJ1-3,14,TGTGCCACCAGCAGGGCGGGATTTGGAAACACCATATATTTT,CATSRAGFGNTIYF
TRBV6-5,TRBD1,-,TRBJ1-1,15,TGTGCCAGCAGCCCCGGACAGGGAGGGAACACTGAAGCTTTCTTT,CASSPGQGGNTEAFF
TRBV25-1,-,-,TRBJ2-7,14,TGTGCCAGCAGTGTCTCCGGTAGCTCCTACGAGCAGTACTTC,CASSVSGSSYEQYF
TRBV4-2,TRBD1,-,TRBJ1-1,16,TGTGCCAGCAGCGGGGAATTAGACGGGACAGACACTGAAGCTTTCTTT,CASSGELDGTDTEAFF